This T cell receptor beta chain was identified during a study of beta chain features in type 1 diabetes. General study findings and limits: Among all four CD4+ subsets, Type 1 diabetes patients had TCRB CDR3s that were moderately but significantly shorter. Compared to healthy donors, patients appeared to have naive, central memory and Treg TCRB repertoires that were more alike.

The investigators reverse transcribed all of the isolated RNA, so they sequenced expressed TCRB transcripts. Produced via immunoSEQ multiplex PCR; TCRdb's table is partial and in-frame only. This table has 25,000 to 30,000 clones, roughly 50% appearing once. This clone came up a few times. The target antigen is unknown. Source material: Tregs from blood. The receptor was isolated from a woman aged 18-29 years with type 1 diabetes.

The CDR3 DNA reads TGTGCCAGCAGTGCCTTGGGAGGGAGAGATGAAAAACTGTTTTTT. It encodes CASSALGGRDEKLFF. The chain uses TRBV6-6 and TRBJ1-4; D gene ambiguous. CDR3 size: 15 residues. With 5 bases removed from V and 6 bases from J, the gap between germline ends came to 16 bases. CDR1 is MNHNY, CDR2 SVGAGI, per germline (reference sequence).